This TCR beta chain derives from a study of control samples from healthy donors and cancer patients. Here immunoSEQ multiplex PCR was the method, and the copy in TCRdb shows in-frame clones only, minus some. This sample carries about 140,000 clones, 90% to 95% of them seen once, and the ten largest clones take around 13%. Germline V gene sequence: CDR1 SGHRS, CDR2 YFSETQ. The CDR3 totals 13 residues. With 2 bases removed from V and 1 base from J, the gap between germline ends came to 6 bases. Specimen: blood. The receptor was derived from a man in his forties in good health. The chain is built from TRBV5-1 and TRBJ1-1, with no clear D. The CDR3 nucleotides read TGCGCCAGCAGCTTAGTAGCGAACACTGAAGCTTTCTTT. Residues: CASSLVANTEAFF.